The clone carrying this T cell receptor (beta chain) occurred many times. The antigen remains undetermined. CDR3 length: 13 amino acids. Trimming removed 6 bases from V and 2 bases from J; junction bases left unmatched: 4. Germline loops: CDR1 SGHRS, CDR2 YFSETQ. The source of the sample is a study of breast tumors, draining lymph nodes, adjacent tissues. The lymph nodes were axillary draining lymph nodes from breast cancer patients. TCRdb reanalysed the multiplex PCR reads using MiXCR and keeps one entry per CDR3 protein. The table records fewer than 300,000 distinct CDR3 sequences, 32% of them present only once. Study conclusions and caveats: Tumor T cell lymph node origin was a supported hypothesis, not proven. The data were judged consistent with most tumor T cells coming from lymph node and expanding in tumor.

J is TRBJ1-2 and V is TRBV5-1; TRBD1 matches 7 bases. The TCR originated in a female donor with breast cancer. Some clones in this sample may be carry-over from other donors' samples. Source material: axillary lymph node tissue. The CDR3 DNA is TGCGCCAGCACCGGACAGGAGAACTATGGCTACACCTTC. Amino acids: CASTGQENYGYTF.